In its sample, the clone carrying this T cell receptor (beta chain) was seen many times. Its specificity is unknown. Clinical symptoms, serum thyroxine, TRAb, thyroid ultrasound and orbital computed tomography informed diagnoses. Authors of the study amplified TCR beta CDR3 regions from RNA transcripts. TCR CDR3 regions were first amplified by RT-PCR with HTBI primers. TCRdb used MiXCR to reprocess the multiplex PCR reads, holding one entry per CDR3 protein. The sample includes about 570,000 distinct CDR3 sequences, around 46% seen only once; the top ten take 19%. The CDR3 contains 13 residues. With 4 bases removed from V and 2 bases from J, the gap between germline ends came to 10 bases. Germline V lookup: CDR1 SGHRS, CDR2 YFSETQ. The data are from a study of T cells in Graves' hyperthyroidism and ophthalmopathy. Findings of the study overall: Ophthalmopathy and stable hyperthyroidism were told apart by a 13 V-J model. Researchers found most expanded thyroid clonotypes above 0.001 in blood as well.

Sequencing was carried out using peripheral blood or thyroid tissue (not recorded which). The chain joins TRBV5-1 to TRBJ2-7; D may match TRBD1 or TRBD2 (5 bases each). The clonotype was recovered from an adult woman with Graves' disease, either hyperthyroidism or ophthalmopathy (not recorded which). The chain's CDR3 is CASSGTFTYEQYF. The DNA for the CDR3 is TGCGCCAGCAGCGGGACCTTTACCTACGAGCAGTACTTC.